The 26 T cell receptor beta chains below all came from one sample that was sequenced in a study of vaccination and CD4 T cells after COVID-19. CD4+ T cells that had been cultured provided DNA sequenced with the Oncomine TCR Beta short-read assay. TCRdb passed the PCR reads through MiXCR, listing each CDR3 protein once. The sample holds a few thousand distinct CDR3 sequences, about 20% seen once. Treatment of the sample: approximately 10-day PBMC culture with coronavirus spike peptide pools or control peptides (ViraFEST assay). These CD4+ T cells came from an unexposed donor, sampled before the COVID-19 pandemic (2011-2018). These receptors have no identified antigens. The sample comprised CD4+ T cells from blood, cultured in vitro. These receptor sequences come from a human donor in good health.

By share, this clonotype ranks as medium-sized. The chain joins TRBV27 to TRBJ1-2; TRBD1 matches at 12 bases. The ends lost 2 bases at V and 1 base at J; junction bases unmatched: 5. Germline CDR1 reads MNHEY; CDR2 reads SMNVEV (reference sequence). The CDR3 totals 17 residues. DNA of the CDR3: TGTGCCAGCAGTTTAATGGGACAGGGGGCGTTTAACTATGGCTACACCTTC. Translation: CASSLMGQGAFNYGYTF.

This clonotype is labeled medium-sized. The rearrangement uses TRBV6-1 and TRBJ1-1, with D tentatively TRBD1 (6 bases). Germline V gene data show CDR1 as MNHNS and CDR2 as SASEGT. The V and J ends lost 7 bases and 6 bases respectively, with 12 bases between them. This CDR3 is 12 amino acids long. The CDR3 sequence is CASTGDRPEAFF. CDR3 coding DNA: TGTGCCAGCACTGGAGACAGGCCTGAAGCTTTCTTT.

The chain joins TRBV12-3 or TRBV12-4 to TRBJ2-3, with 8 bases matching TRBD2. This CDR3 is built from 14 residues. V lost 6 bases and J lost 8; bases outside the gene matches: 10. CDR3 in amino acids: CASRTGTSVPTQYF. CDR3 bases: TGTGCCAGCAGGACCGGGACTAGTGTGCCTACGCAGTATTTT.

This clonotype is labeled medium-sized (0.01 to 0.1%). V and J are TRBV21-1 and TRBJ2-7. TRBV21-1 is assigned pseudogene status. CDR3 length: 10 residues. Here the CDR3 DNA reads TGTGCCAGCAGCAAGGGAGAGCAGTACTTC. Translated: CASSKGEQYF.

The CDR3 nucleotides read TGTGCCTGGAGGTCAGGGAACACTGAAGCTTTCTTT. This encodes CAWRSGNTEAFF. The chain is built from TRBV30 and TRBJ1-1; D is uncertain. Per germline, CDR1 GTSNPN and CDR2 SVGIG (reference sequence). Trimming left V 3 bases short and J 1 base short, with 6 bases between. The CDR3 length is 12 residues.

The rearrangement links TRBV5-1 to TRBJ2-1, with 13 positions matching TRBD2. CDR1 is SGHRS and CDR2 is YFSETQ in the germline V gene. V was pared by 2 bases and J by 8 bases, with 4 bases of the junction left unmatched. The CDR3 consists of 15 residues. The CDR3 DNA is TGCGCCAGCAGCTTCGGGACTAGCGGGACCTATGAGCAGTTCTTC. Translated, it gives CASSFGTSGTYEQFF.

This clonotype is medium-sized by share. The rearrangement uses TRBV20-1 and TRBJ2-4, with 7 bases identical to TRBD2. J gave up 3 bases and V 8 bases, and 7 bases lay outside the gene matches. The CDR3 is 13 residues long. Germline CDR1 and CDR2: DFQATT and SNEGSKA (reference sequence). The CDR3 reads CSRGGEGKNIQYF. The CDR3 coding sequence is TGCAGTCGTGGGGGGGAGGGCAAAAACATTCAGTACTTC.

The gene calls are TRBV19 and TRBJ2-3, with TRBD2 matching over 9 bases. The CDR3 length is 14 residues. The junction had 5 bases not matched to a gene; V was cut back by 10 bases and J by 0 bases. Germline V gene data show CDR1 as LNHDA and CDR2 as SQIVND (reference sequence). In DNA, the CDR3 is TGTGCCACCGCGCGGGAGGGTAGCACAGATACGCAGTATTTT. Amino acid sequence: CATAREGSTDTQYF.

This clonotype was recorded a few times. The chain has TRBV20-1 and TRBJ2-5, with 7 bases aligning to TRBD2. V dropped 4 bases and J dropped 0; count of bases not matched to a gene: 8. Germline V gives CDR1 DFQATT, CDR2 SNEGSKA (reference sequence). The CDR3 length is 15 residues. The CDR3 nucleotides read TGCAGTGCTACCGGGGTAGCGGGCAACCAAGAGACCCAGTACTTC. It translates to CSATGVAGNQETQYF.

V is TRBV6-5 and J is TRBJ2-5; perhaps TRBD1 as D (7 bases). The germline V gene has CDR1 MNHEY and CDR2 SVGAGI. Deletions cut 0 bases from V and 2 bases from J, with 13 bases between. This CDR3 has 16 amino acids. CDR3 sequence reads: CASSYSGGQPQETQYF. In DNA, the CDR3 is TGTGCCAGCAGTTACTCGGGGGGACAGCCTCAAGAGACCCAGTACTTC.

By share of the sample, this clonotype is medium-sized. Here the CDR3 reads CATSDAGDRYSGNTIYF. Here the CDR3 DNA reads TGTGCCACCAGTGATGCAGGGGACCGCTACTCTGGAAACACCATATATTTT. The rearrangement uses TRBV24-1 and TRBJ1-3, with D perhaps matching TRBD1 (6 bases). Germline values: CDR1 KGHDR, CDR2 SFDVKD. The CDR3 runs 17 residues. The germline V and J ends were trimmed by 3 bases and 0 bases, with 14 bases remaining between them.

This clonotype came up a few times. V and J are TRBV24-1 and TRBJ2-3; D not certain. This CDR3 contains 12 residues. Germline CDR1 is KGHDR and CDR2 is SFDVKD. Trimming removed 8 bases from V and 3 bases from J, with 8 bases in between. The CDR3 protein is CATKATTDTQYF. The CDR3 DNA is TGTGCCACCAAGGCGACTACAGATACGCAGTATTTT.

By sample share, this clonotype is medium-sized. CDR3 coding DNA: TGCAGTGCTTTAAACCAGGGGGCCGGAAGCACAGATACGCAGTATTTT. Amino acid sequence: CSALNQGAGSTDTQYF. The V gene is TRBV20-1, the J gene TRBJ2-3; the match to TRBD1 covers 8 bases. The V gene end was trimmed by 5 bases and the J gene end by 0 bases; junction bases not matched to a gene: 10. This CDR3 contains 16 residues. Germline V gene lookup returns CDR1 DFQATT and CDR2 SNEGSKA (reference sequence).

The genes are TRBV6-5 and TRBJ1-4; 8 bases agree with TRBD1. The CDR3 length is 17 residues. The trim removed 2 bases at V and 4 bases at J, leaving 9 bases unmatched. Germline CDR1 is MNHEY and CDR2 is SVGAGI. The chain's CDR3 is CASSYSRQGAGNEKLFF. The CDR3 DNA follows: TGTGCCAGCAGTTACAGCCGGCAGGGGGCTGGTAATGAAAAACTGTTTTTT.

This clonotype was observed a few times. The chain is built from TRBV4-1 and TRBJ1-1; no reliable D call. Trimming stripped 2 bases from V and 1 base from J, with 26 bases between. The CDR3 length is 20 residues. The germline CDR1 and CDR2 sequences are MGHRA and YSYEKL. The CDR3 sequence is CASSQLSHKGGLRWNTEAFF. CDR3 nucleotide sequence: TGCGCCAGCAGCCAATTATCTCATAAAGGAGGATTGAGGTGGAACACTGAAGCTTTCTTT.

The genes are TRBV18 and TRBJ1-2, with 8 bases that match TRBD1. The V gene's germline CDR1 is KGHSH and CDR2 LQKENI. V was pared by 2 bases and J by 8 bases, with 13 bases of the junction left unmatched. The CDR3 has 16 amino acids. Here the CDR3 DNA reads TGTGCCAGCTCACCATCGAGGACAGGGCTAGGAAGGGGCTACACCTTC. It specifies CASSPSRTGLGRGYTF.

Judged by abundance, this clonotype is medium-sized. This rearrangement joins TRBV20-1 to TRBJ1-5, with 8 bases aligning to TRBD1. The ends lost 0 bases at V and 6 bases at J; junction bases unmatched: 10. There are 16 residues in the CDR3. The germline V gene encodes CDR1 DFQATT and CDR2 SNEGSKA (reference sequence). In nucleotides, the CDR3 is TGCAGTGCTAGAGATGCGAGACAGGGGATGGGTCAGCCCCAGCATTTT. Translating it yields CSARDARQGMGQPQHF.

By sample fraction, this clonotype is medium-sized. The rearrangement joins TRBV7-9 to TRBJ1-1, with no clear D. The CDR3 is 13 amino acids. Germline V gives CDR1 SEHNR, CDR2 FQNEAQ (reference sequence). V was shortened by 1 base and J by 3 bases, with 6 bases between the two germline ends. The CDR3 protein is CASSLGGDTEAFF. The CDR3 DNA follows: TGTGCCAGCAGCTTAGGGGGTGACACTGAAGCTTTCTTT.

In its sample, this clonotype was seen once. The chain joins TRBV28 to TRBJ1-6; 7 positions match TRBD1. Trimming at V came to 6 bases and at J to 8 bases, leaving 10 bases not matched to a gene. The CDR3 extends over 15 amino acids. CDR1 and CDR2 from the germline V gene are MDHEN and SYDVKM. The CDR3 region has the DNA TGTGCCAGCAGGCCGGGACAGAGAATAGATTCACCCCTCCACTTT. Translating gives CASRPGQRIDSPLHF.

This clonotype is medium-sized (0.01 to 0.1%) by share. The chain links TRBV24-1 to TRBJ1-2, with a possible D match to TRBD1 (5 bases). CDR1 is KGHDR and CDR2 is SFDVKD in the germline V gene. The CDR3 is made up of 13 amino acids. V was cut by 8 bases and J by 3 bases, with 12 bases left in between. DNA for the CDR3: TGTGCCACCACGCGGGACGGCGACTATGGCTACACCTTC. Translating gives CATTRDGDYGYTF.

The chain has TRBV27 and TRBJ2-3; 10 nucleotides agree with TRBD2. Germline loops: CDR1 MNHEY, CDR2 SMNVEV (reference sequence). V lost 6 bases to trimming and J lost 2 bases; unmatched junction nucleotides: 5. This CDR3 has 15 residues. CDR3 sequence: CASRNSGRPTDTQYF. The DNA of the CDR3 is TGTGCCAGCAGAAATAGCGGGAGGCCCACAGATACGCAGTATTTT.

This clonotype qualifies as medium-sized. The chain recombines TRBV20-1 with TRBJ1-5; D is undetermined. The ends were cut back, 5 bases at V and 2 bases at J, with 7 bases in the middle. CDR3 size: 12 residues. Germline CDR1 and CDR2: DFQATT and SNEGSKA (reference sequence). The CDR3 coding sequence is TGCAGTGCTTGGATAGGCAATCAGCCCCAGCATTTT. This codes for CSAWIGNQPQHF.

This clonotype occurred a few times. The chain recombines TRBV18 with TRBJ1-1; D unresolved. Germline CDR1 KGHSH, CDR2 LQKENI. The CDR3 is made up of 12 amino acids. V lost 5 bases and J lost 4, with 8 bases in between. This CDR3 is CASSLVSTEAFF. The CDR3 bases are TGTGCCAGCTCATTGGTATCCACTGAAGCTTTCTTT.

A few counts support this clonotype. The V call is TRBV24-1, the J call TRBJ2-1, with D possibly matching TRBD2 (6 bases). CDR1 is KGHDR, CDR2 SFDVKD, per germline. V was shortened by 4 bases and J by 0 bases, with 12 bases between the two germline ends. The CDR3 extends over 16 amino acids. Here the CDR3 DNA reads TGTGCCACCAGTGACCCAAGCGGGTACTCCTACAATGAGCAGTTCTTC. This translates into CATSDPSGYSYNEQFF.

This sequence joins TRBV2 and TRBJ2-3; D is uncertain. V was cut by 7 bases and J by 2 bases, with 13 bases left in between. The CDR3 extends over 14 amino acids. Germline loops: CDR1 SNHLY, CDR2 FYNNEI. The CDR3 is CASNSELLTDTQYF. CDR3 DNA: TGTGCCAGCAACTCGGAACTACTCACAGATACGCAGTATTTT.

The J gene is TRBJ2-1, the V gene TRBV2; the match to TRBD2 covers 10 bases. Germline CDR1 and CDR2: SNHLY and FYNNEI. The trim removed 6 bases at V and 6 bases at J, leaving 11 bases unmatched. CDR3 length equals 16 residues. The CDR3 here is CASSPKTSGIGNEQFF. The CDR3 DNA follows: TGTGCCAGCAGCCCTAAAACTAGCGGGATTGGCAATGAGCAGTTCTTC.